This T cell receptor beta chain was sequenced during a study of long-term antiretroviral therapy in people with HIV. The CDR3 is made up of 14 amino acids. From germline, CDR1 is SQVTM and CDR2 ANQGSEA. Trimming cost V 5 bases and J 5 bases; bases outside gene matches: 10. Donors each had at least one pre-ART PBMC sample and at least two post-ART ones. Worth noting for this clone: Its target is unknown.

An immunoSEQ assay, version v3.0, was performed at survey level. Per-sample TRB depth target: about 40,000-55,000 T-cell genomes. Assay used: immunoSEQ multiplex PCR; TCRdb lists only in-frame clones, some missing. The table lists roughly 30,000 clones, approximately 93% of them singletons. Notes on the study in general: HIV repertoires covered narrower CDR3 length ranges than controls did. Clones that had undergone expansion before ART dominated the repertoire at all time points.

The starting material was unsorted PBMCs, obtained 3.1 years after starting antiretroviral therapy. This chain uses TRBV29-1 with TRBJ1-1; TRBD1 matches at 8 bases. This receptor was taken from a man in his late teens or twenties with HIV. CDR3 DNA: TGCAGCGTTCAGGGGGCCGGCAGCCGGACTGAAGCTTTCTTT. The encoded protein is CSVQGAGSRTEAFF.